This is a list of T cell receptor beta chains from one sample in a study of somatic mutations in cytotoxic T cells in rheumatoid arthritis. Some clones are missing from TCRdb's copy, which holds only in-frame ones; the method was immunoSEQ multiplex PCR. Among around 6,300 clones listed, approximately 67% were seen once. Sequenced input: CD8+ T cells sorted from blood. The source is a woman aged 45 to 65 in good health. CDR3s include the opening cysteine and the closing phenylalanine or tryptophan. Clone size is given for some rows only: seen once, a few or many times, or a class if the clone is expanded.

clone_size: -; v_call: TRBV2; j_call: TRBJ2-2; cdr3_aa: CASSPSGTGRGTGELFF
clone_size: -; v_call: TRBV10-3; j_call: TRBJ1-1; cdr3_aa: CAIKPGQDTEAFF
clone_size: -; v_call: TRBV25-1; j_call: TRBJ1-3; cdr3_aa: CASSVGVGQGATGNTIYF
clone_size: few; v_call: TRBV11-2; j_call: TRBJ1-1; cdr3_aa: CASSPGPGGLNTEAFF
clone_size: once; v_call: TRBV5-8; j_call: TRBJ1-5; cdr3_aa: CASSLSGAPPQHF
clone_size: -; v_call: TRBV7-9; j_call: TRBJ2-3; cdr3_aa: CASSLDIGASTDTQYF
clone_size: -; v_call: TRBV6-4; j_call: TRBJ2-7; cdr3_aa: CASSVYAGAGYEQYF
clone_size: -; v_call: TRBV27; j_call: TRBJ2-1; cdr3_aa: CASTSGDRAYEQFF
clone_size: -; v_call: TRBV11-2; j_call: TRBJ2-3; cdr3_aa: CASSLVGGGTDTQYF
clone_size: once; v_call: TRBV7-6; j_call: TRBJ2-1; cdr3_aa: CASSLEITYNEQFF
clone_size: -; v_call: TRBV29-1; j_call: TRBJ2-1; cdr3_aa: CRSGGNDNEQFF
clone_size: -; v_call: TRBV11-3; j_call: TRBJ2-7; cdr3_aa: CASSPPGLAGGSYEQYF
clone_size: -; v_call: TRBV27; j_call: TRBJ1-2; cdr3_aa: CASSGGTATNYGYTF
clone_size: -; v_call: TRBV19; j_call: TRBJ1-5; cdr3_aa: CASTLTGSGNQPQHF
clone_size: once; v_call: TRBV5-1; j_call: TRBJ2-7; cdr3_aa: CASSWDRDRGFYEQYF
clone_size: -; v_call: TRBV4-3; j_call: TRBJ1-3; cdr3_aa: CASSQALPGQKLRDTIYF
clone_size: -; v_call: TRBV27; j_call: TRBJ2-5; cdr3_aa: CASSLTGYPQETQYF
clone_size: once; v_call: TRBV5-6; j_call: TRBJ2-7; cdr3_aa: CASSPRDSYEQYF
clone_size: -; v_call: TRBV9; j_call: TRBJ1-2; cdr3_aa: CASSGARGGNGYTF
clone_size: -; v_call: TRBV5-4; j_call: TRBJ1-4; cdr3_aa: CASSFGVPTNEKLFF
clone_size: -; v_call: TRBV5-6; j_call: TRBJ2-5; cdr3_aa: CASEGAGRETQYF
clone_size: once; v_call: TRBV7-9; j_call: TRBJ2-1; cdr3_aa: CASSLGTSGGASYNEQFF
clone_size: few; v_call: TRBV4-3; j_call: TRBJ1-1; cdr3_aa: CASSQGRTGTEAFF
clone_size: -; v_call: TRBV5-1; j_call: TRBJ2-1; cdr3_aa: CASSYADEQFF
clone_size: -; v_call: TRBV28; j_call: TRBJ1-6; cdr3_aa: CASSLSYRGHNGNSPLHF
clone_size: few; v_call: TRBV4-1; j_call: TRBJ1-1; cdr3_aa: CASASRGGTEAFF
clone_size: -; v_call: TRBV5-1; j_call: TRBJ1-1; cdr3_aa: CASSLLDPNTEAFF